The 2 T cell receptor beta chains below all came from one sample that was sequenced in a study of identical twins. TCRdb redid the calling of the 5' RACE reads with MiXCR, one entry per CDR3 protein. The sample consists of hundreds of thousands of distinct CDR3 sequences, 21% of them appearing once. These data were likewise used in another study, on T cells expressing NK-cell markers.

Material for sequencing was PBMCs. All receptors come from a woman between 18 and 30 years old in good health.

The chain couples TRBV29-1 to TRBJ2-5; D perhaps matches TRBD2 (6 bases). The CDR3 spans 11 residues. Germline lookup yields CDR1 SQVTM and CDR2 ANQGSEA. The CDR3 sequence is CENGGEETQYF. In DNA, the CDR3 is TGCGAAAACGGGGGAGAAGAGACCCAGTACTTC.

V usage is TRBV27 and J usage is TRBJ2-7; 11 bases align to TRBD2. With V trimmed by 6 bases and J by 3 bases, 16 bases remained unmatched. The CDR3 length is 18 residues. Germline values: CDR1 MNHEY, CDR2 SMNVEV (reference sequence). This chain's CDR3 is CASSPTSGRFSAGYEQYF. In DNA form, the CDR3 reads TGTGCCAGCAGCCCTACTAGCGGGAGATTCTCGGCGGGCTACGAGCAGTACTTC.